The rows below give T cell receptor beta chains drawn from one sample of a study of blood T cells in healthy people across ages. TCRdb reprocessed the 5' RACE reads via MiXCR and lists one record per CDR3 protein. The sample records under 800,000 distinct CDR3 sequences, around a fifth being singletons. The sequenced sample consisted of blood. The receptors here all came from a man between 65 and 85 years old in good health. CDR3s include the opening cysteine and the closing phenylalanine or tryptophan. A D gene is named only where the DNA matches it firmly. The size field is filled for only some rows; it gives once, few, many or a size class.

v_gene	d_gene	abundance	j_gene	CDR3nt	CDR3aa
TRBV9	NA	NA	TRBJ1-1	TGTGCCAGCAGCGGCGGACACACCACTGAAGCTTTCTTT	CASSGGHTTEAFF
TRBV5-6	TRBD1	few	TRBJ2-1	TGTGCCAGCAGCAAATTTTGGGACAGGGGGCTGCCAAATGAGCAGTTCTTC	CASSKFWDRGLPNEQFF
TRBV20-1	NA	NA	TRBJ1-2	TGCAGGGCCGATTTGAGGTTCTATGGCTACACCTTC	CRADLRFYGYTF
TRBV2	NA	NA	TRBJ2-2	TGTGCCAGCAACCGACAGACCTCCGGGGAGCTGTTTTTT	CASNRQTSGELFF
TRBV11-2	TRBD1	NA	TRBJ2-4	TGTGCCAGCAGCTTAGGGGACAGGGTCGGGAACATTCAGTACTTC	CASSLGDRVGNIQYF
TRBV5-1	NA	NA	TRBJ1-2	TGCGCCAGCAGCTTTACTCCCAAAGGGGCTAACTATGGCTACACCTTC	CASSFTPKGANYGYTF
TRBV9	TRBD1	NA	TRBJ2-3	TGTGCCAGCAGCGTATCACAGGGGGTCACAGATACGCAGTATTTT	CASSVSQGVTDTQYF
TRBV7-2	NA	few	TRBJ2-1	TGTGCCAGCAGCTTGGGTGGCGCCTACTCCTACAATGAGCAGTTCTTC	CASSLGGAYSYNEQFF
TRBV6-5	TRBD1	NA	TRBJ1-2	TGTGCCAGCAGTTACGCCGACAGGGGCGGCTACACCTTC	CASSYADRGGYTF
TRBV12-3/TRBV12-4	TRBD2	few	TRBJ2-7	TGTGCCAGCAGTCCATCTAGCGGGAGTGTCAACGAGCAGTACTTC	CASSPSSGSVNEQYF
TRBV20-1	NA	NA	TRBJ1-4	TGCAGTGCTAGAGATCGGTTTTGGGGGGGCAGAGAAAAACTGTTTTTT	CSARDRFWGGREKLFF
TRBV5-1	NA	NA	TRBJ2-2	TGCGCCAGCAGCCCGCGGACGTCCACCGGGGAGCTGTTTTTT	CASSPRTSTGELFF
TRBV18	NA	NA	TRBJ2-7	TGTGCCAGCTCCGAGGGCGGCGTGCAGTACTTC	CASSEGGVQYF
TRBV27	TRBD1	NA	TRBJ2-1	TGTGCCAGCAGTTTGGACAGGTTTGATGAGCAGTTCTTC	CASSLDRFDEQFF
TRBV20-1	TRBD1	few	TRBJ2-3	TGCAGTGCTAGACAGGGGGCGTCCCTTAGCACAGATACGCAGTATTTT	CSARQGASLSTDTQYF
TRBV29-1	TRBD2	few	TRBJ2-5	TGCAGCGTTGATGGGCTAGCGGGAGCGTCGTGGGAGACCCAGTACTTC	CSVDGLAGASWETQYF
TRBV7-9	TRBD2	NA	TRBJ2-7	TGTGCCAGCAGCTCCACTAGCGGGACCTCCTACGAGCAGTACTTC	CASSSTSGTSYEQYF
TRBV5-1	NA	few	TRBJ1-2	TGCGCCAGCAGCTTGGATCCGGACATAGCTAACTATGGCTACACCTTC	CASSLDPDIANYGYTF
TRBV28	NA	few	TRBJ1-1	TGTGCCAGCAGTTTATTCAATCGCGCCGAAGCTTTCTTT	CASSLFNRAEAFF
TRBV2	NA	NA	TRBJ1-4	TGTGCCAGTGCCGGGACAAGGATTGGGTGGGAAAAACTGTTTTTT	CASAGTRIGWEKLFF
TRBV4-1	NA	NA	TRBJ2-3	TGCGCCAGCAGCCAATCCAATACGCAGTATTTT	CASSQSNTQYF
TRBV7-3	NA	many	TRBJ2-1	TGTGCCAGCAGCTTAACGTATCCAGGCAATGAGCAGTTCTTC	CASSLTYPGNEQFF
TRBV7-2	TRBD1	NA	TRBJ2-3	TGTGCCAGCAGCCAGGGGGCCCCTGGTACGCAGTATTTT	CASSQGAPGTQYF
TRBV12-3/TRBV12-4	NA	NA	TRBJ1-4	TGTGCCAGCAGCGTAGCGGATGCAACTAATGAAAAACTGTTTTTT	CASSVADATNEKLFF
TRBV29-1	NA	NA	TRBJ1-5	TGCAGCGTTGGGCAGGGGTCGGGACAGCCCCAGCATTTT	CSVGQGSGQPQHF
TRBV20-1	TRBD2	few	TRBJ2-7	TGCAGTCCCAGGGTGGGGGAACTAGCGATCGGTTACGAGCAGTACTTC	CSPRVGELAIGYEQYF
TRBV6-6	NA	NA	TRBJ1-4	TGTGCCAGCCAGGGATCTACGGCTAATGAAAAACTGTTTTTT	CASQGSTANEKLFF
TRBV20-1	TRBD1	NA	TRBJ2-5	TGCAGTGCTAGCCCGACAGGGCGAGAGACCCAGTACTTC	CSASPTGRETQYF
TRBV18	NA	few	TRBJ1-3	TGTGCCGGCTCACCACAAAGGGAATCAGGAAACACCATATATTTT	CAGSPQRESGNTIYF
TRBV7-9	TRBD2	NA	TRBJ2-1	TGTGCCAGCGGACTAGCGGGGCCGAGGAATGAGCAGTTCTTC	CASGLAGPRNEQFF
TRBV7-9	TRBD1	NA	TRBJ2-1	TGTGCCAGCAGCTCCACAGGGGGGTTCTACAATGAGCAGTTCTTC	CASSSTGGFYNEQFF
TRBV5-6	TRBD2	few	TRBJ2-5	TGTGCCAGCAGCCGAGGACTAGCGGGAGGGCCTTGGTTGGAGACCCAGTACTTC	CASSRGLAGGPWLETQYF
TRBV27	NA	few	TRBJ2-1	TGTGCCAGCAGTAAAGGGTTTTTGGGGTACAATGAGCAGTTCTTC	CASSKGFLGYNEQFF
TRBV3-1	NA	few	TRBJ1-2	TGTGCCAGCAGCTTCGGACTGATCTATGGCTACACCTTC	CASSFGLIYGYTF
TRBV12-3/TRBV12-4	TRBD1	NA	TRBJ2-7	TGTGCCAGCAGTCCCAACACCCGGACAGGCGCTTACGAGCAGTACTTC	CASSPNTRTGAYEQYF
TRBV29-1	TRBD2	NA	TRBJ2-1	TGCAGCGCCGCTAGCGGGCATTACAATGAGCAGTTCTTC	CSAASGHYNEQFF
TRBV9	NA	few	TRBJ2-1	TGTGCCAGCAGCGTAGCTTCTGGGGGATCTGAGCAGTTCTTC	CASSVASGGSEQFF
TRBV11-2	NA	few	TRBJ1-2	TGTGCCAGCAGCCTACTTCAGTCATATGGCTACACCTTC	CASSLLQSYGYTF
TRBV2	TRBD2	NA	TRBJ2-7	TGTGCCAGCAGCGGGACTAGCGGGGGGACTTACGAGCAGTACTTC	CASSGTSGGTYEQYF
TRBV20-1	NA	NA	TRBJ2-1	TGCAGTGCTAACCGGCAGGGGCGCCAGTTCTTC	CSANRQGRQFF
TRBV7-2	TRBD2	NA	TRBJ2-3	TGTGCCAGCAGCTTAGCGACCGGACTAGGAAATACGCAGTATTTT	CASSLATGLGNTQYF
TRBV21-1	NA	few	TRBJ2-7	TGTGCCAGCAGCAAAGGCAGGAGATCCTACGAGCAGTACTTC	CASSKGRRSYEQYF